This T cell receptor (beta chain) was recovered during a study of technical replicates of blood from a few donors. The V and J ends lost 0 bases and 3 bases, in that order; junction bases with no gene match: 13. There are 18 residues in the CDR3. Per the germline V gene, CDR1 is SGHDN and CDR2 is FVKESK. The table came from immunoSEQ multiplex PCR; TCRdb's copy has only in-frame clones and leaves some out. The sample shows about 73,000 clones, about 92% of them seen only once. Material for sequencing was T cells isolated from PBMCs. The chain couples TRBV14 to TRBJ1-2; 7 nucleotides match TRBD1. This clonotype was obtained from a human donor in good health. As DNA, the CDR3 is TGTGCCAGCAGCCAAGATCATCTGAGAGGGGGCGCAGACTATGGCTACACCTTC. Translated, it gives CASSQDHLRGGADYGYTF.